This TCR beta chain emerged from a study of identical twins. Germline V gene sequence: CDR1 ENHRY, CDR2 SYGVKD. V lost 10 bases and J 2 bases, leaving 17 bases between the germline ends. The CDR3 covers 14 residues. TCRdb re-called the 5' RACE reads with MiXCR, one entry per CDR3 protein. The table has 500,000 to 650,000 distinct CDR3 sequences, about 7.1% seen once; the top ten hold around 1.6%. This clonotype was detected ten times or more. In every case, the donor was a healthy Caucasian. This sample also belongs to another study, concerning yellow fever vaccine responses in identical twins.

This clonotype originated in a woman aged 18-35 years in good health. The source material was PBMCs. V is TRBV10-3 and J is TRBJ1-1; weak D call: TRBD1 (5 bases). The CDR3, as DNA: TGTGCCACCTTTAGGGACGAATTAAACACTGAAGCTTTCTTT. Amino acids: CATFRDELNTEAFF.